Given below is one TCR beta chain in context. This clonotype was recorded at least ten times. Its binding antigen is unknown. It has no much larger one-base neighbor in the sample; base qualities were not kept. Trimming at the junction amounts to 3 bases on V and 8 bases on J, and the germline ends lie 23 bases apart. Measured from the cysteine to the phenylalanine, the CDR3 is 16 residues long. Only the CDR3 portion is preserved as DNA: 48 bases, with reading frame beginning at the first base. Looking up the germline V gene (reference sequence) yields CDR1 DFQATT and CDR2 SNEGSKA. Sequencing was performed on an Illumina HiSeq 2500. TCR beta libraries were prepared by quantitative 5'-RACE with molecular barcodes. Turning to the authors' computational methods: To identify disease-linked TCR variants, a new computational method was used, one built on a probabilistic model of VDJ rearrangement. TCRdb applied fastp at Q25 and MiXCR to the public reads, then kept only in-frame beta chains. Each entry merges the rows of one CDR3 protein and shows their most common DNA and genes. For this entry, the V and J calls and clone size follow TCRdb and not the study's own pipeline. Here the sample has over 700,000 distinct CDR3 sequences; roughly 19% occur a single time. 15% to 20% of the sample goes to the ten largest clones.

This record belongs to a study of CD8 T cells in ankylosing spondylitis (TCRdb year 2017). In the study overall: To find TCR variants linked to disease, the study profiled T cell receptor beta repertoires in ankylosing spondylitis patients and healthy donors. The full study cohort was made up of under 30 ankylosing spondylitis patients and 95 to 130 healthy donors. Peripheral blood was sampled, and synovial fluid was additionally collected from ankylosing spondylitis patients. The paper as a whole reports these results and caveats: A TCR beta motif of fewer than 10 highly homologous amino acid variants appeared characteristic of blood from ankylosing spondylitis patients. Significant enrichment of the disease-linked clones was reported in matched synovial fluid samples from ankylosing spondylitis patients. The disease-linked clones showed a CD8+ phenotype and occurred at relatively low frequencies in peripheral blood. Some of the motif variants had been reported before in the synovial fluid and blood of reactive arthritis patients, a finding that suggests common disease-initiation mechanisms.

The sequenced sample consisted of blood, either unsorted or a sorted T cell fraction (not recorded which). The TCR sequence derives from a male donor with ankylosing spondylitis. The sequence is built from TRBV20-1 and TRBJ2-1; the best D guess is TRBD2, with 6 bases matching. The DNA sequence follows: TGCAGTGCTAGCCCCCTAGCGTCTAGCGCCGAGGATGAGCAGTTCTTC. Translation gives CSASPLASSAEDEQFF.